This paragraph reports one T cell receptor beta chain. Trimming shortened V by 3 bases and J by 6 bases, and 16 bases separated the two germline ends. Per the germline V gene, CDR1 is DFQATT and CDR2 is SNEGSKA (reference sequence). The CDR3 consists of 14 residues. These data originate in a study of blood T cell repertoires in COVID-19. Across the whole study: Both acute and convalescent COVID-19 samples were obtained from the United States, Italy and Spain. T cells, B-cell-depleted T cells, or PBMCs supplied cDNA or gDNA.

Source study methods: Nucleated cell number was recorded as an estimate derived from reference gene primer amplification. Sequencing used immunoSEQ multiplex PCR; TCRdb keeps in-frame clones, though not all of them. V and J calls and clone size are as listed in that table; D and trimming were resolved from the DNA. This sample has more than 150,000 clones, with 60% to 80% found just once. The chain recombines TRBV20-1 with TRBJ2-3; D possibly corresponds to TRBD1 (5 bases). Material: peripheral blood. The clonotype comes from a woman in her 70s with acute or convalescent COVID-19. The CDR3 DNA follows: TGCAGTGCTAGTCGTCAGGGTAAGACGGATACGCAGTATTTT. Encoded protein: CSASRQGKTDTQYF.